This TCR beta chain was captured in a study of identical twins (dated by TCRdb to about 2016). With respect to the entire study: TCR alpha and beta repertoires from monozygotic twins, unrelated adults of various ages and cord blood were deep-sequenced to test whether fetal clonotypes persist. Replicate twin experiments were performed at different times using different library preparation protocols to rule out contamination.

Every donor was a healthy Caucasian. Three pairs of female monozygotic twins, all aged roughly 18 to 29 years, made up the twin cohort. Positive isolation kits from Invitrogen were used to isolate the CD4+ and CD8+ T cell populations. The investigation overall reported the following: Excess twin sharing in beta out-of-frame sequences was weaker because fewer shared sequences lowered the signal-to-noise ratio. Because the same donors could not be followed over many years, the conclusions depended on cross-sectional statistical analysis. Fewer insertions were carried by abundant cord blood beta clonotypes; a weaker similar trend was observed in young adult naive repertoires, while no such trend was observed in memory repertoires. Compared with coincidental sharing between unrelated individuals, out-of-frame TCR alpha sequences shared between twins had an excess of sequences with low generation probability. In monozygotic twins, out-of-frame TCR alpha sharing was systematically underestimated by recombination models, although the models agreed with sharing between unrelated individuals. Invariant T cells such as MAIT and iNKT could partly confound zero-insertion analyses, though diverse VJ usage argued against this for most clonotypes.

There are a few counts of this clonotype. Its antigen is still unknown. No much larger clone exists at a distance of one base, and base qualities are not known. Library preparation used 5' RACE. The data were produced on an Illumina HiSeq 2000. A universal primer binding site was added through template switching, and the final cDNA carried a unique molecular identifier so that TCR cDNA molecules could be counted accurately. First-strand cDNA for TCR alpha and beta chains was synthesized from specific primers in the conserved constant-segment region. To control for contamination, every cDNA library carried two barcodes: a SMART-Mk sample barcode plus Illumina barcodes. Two successive PCR steps introduced TruSeq adapter sequences along with Illumina sample barcodes. The TCR alpha and beta cDNA libraries were sequenced on the Illumina HiSeq platform using custom primers. In the authors' own workflow: Raw reads were processed with MiGEC to extract unique molecular identifiers, and MiXCR was used to determine CDR3 positions. For each individual, recombination models were inferred using an EM algorithm with the repgenHMM and IGoR tools. Shared clonotypes were analyzed with the tcR package in R, and sharing was normalized by the product of cloneset sizes. To study raw recombination free of thymic and clonal selection effects, out-of-frame nonproductive sequences were analyzed. TCRdb redid the processing of the public reads, applying fastp at Q25 and MiXCR, and retained in-frame beta chains. Each entry merges the rows of one CDR3 protein and shows their most common DNA and genes. In this record, the V and J calls reflect TCRdb's handling and not the investigators' own analysis. The sample contains approximately 500,000 distinct CDR3 sequences, approximately 24% of them found a single time. The ten largest clones add up to around 3% of the sample.

For this chain, trimming is 1 base at the V end and 2 bases at the J end, and the number of junction bases without a gene match is 1. CDR1 and CDR2 are drawn from the germline V gene: SGHTA, FQGNSA. From its cysteine to its phenylalanine, the CDR3 spans 14 amino acids. This entry keeps only the CDR3 DNA: 42 bases, framed from base 1. This sample was shared with a second study, whose subject was T cells expressing NK-cell markers. Looking at the second paper: In sorted CD3+CD56+NKG2C+, CD3+CD56+NKG2C- and CD3+CD56-NKG2C+ T-cell subsets from roughly 8 donors, TCR beta-chain repertoires were profiled. Of the eight sequenced donors, seven were found to be HCMV-seropositive and one was found to be HCMV-seronegative. In several experiments an anti-gammadeltaTCR antibody was added to restrict sorting to alphabetaTCR-expressing T cells. In roughly 6 donors, the dominant CD3+CD56+NKG2C+ clonotypes ranked among the top 10 CD8+ clonotypes, making up 1.0-7.0% of CD8+ T cells. Those dominant clonotypes were again the most abundant among CD3+CD56-NKG2C+ cells in a few donors, at about 28.3-60.1%. It remained unclear whether the expanded NKG2C-expressing T cell clones were specific for HCMV antigens. The eight sequenced donors were randomly selected healthy volunteers, three men and five women. HCMV-specific IgG was detected in serum with a commercial ELISA kit to determine HCMV serostatus. MIGEC was used to demultiplex reads and group the reads by UMI, and MiTCR was used to assemble and quantify clonotypes. Only TCR cDNA sequences supported by at least two reads were kept to exclude erroneous sequences. The tcR package was used for downstream repertoire analysis, and clonotypes were matched between fractions using CDR3 nucleotide sequence together with V segment. VDJmatch was used to annotate antigen specificity against VDJdb, with one amino acid substitution allowed in CDR3.

The material sequenced was CD4+ T cells sorted from blood. Here the chain combines TRBV7-2 and TRBJ2-7, with 8 junctional bases fitting TRBD2. This clonotype was obtained from a woman aged 18-35 years in good health. The CDR3 protein: CASSLVAGTYEQYF. The DNA sequence is as follows: TGTGCCAGCAGCTTAGTAGCGGGAACCTACGAGCAGTACTTC.